This T cell receptor beta chain was sequenced in a study of T cell clusters in autoimmune cytopenias. Multiplex touch-down PCR amplified TRB using TRB-A and TRB-B pools in one tube. TCRdb re-called the multiplex PCR reads and shows each CDR3 protein once, DNA omitted. Its table lists fewer than 5,000 distinct CDR3 sequences. The germline gives CDR1 MNHEY, CDR2 SVGEGT. The CDR3 covers 16 residues. Each sample's input was 200 to 250 ng genomic DNA, 35,000 to 40,000 genome equivalents. The same sample was also used in a study of T cell repertoires in aging, cancer and after chemotherapy.

The gene calls are TRBV6-2 or TRBV6-3 and TRBJ2-7; as DNA is missing, the TRBD1 call by TCRdb cannot be tested. The receptor was isolated from a human donor in good health. The sequencing input was peripheral blood. The CDR3 sequence: CASNSWGGQGGPEQYF.